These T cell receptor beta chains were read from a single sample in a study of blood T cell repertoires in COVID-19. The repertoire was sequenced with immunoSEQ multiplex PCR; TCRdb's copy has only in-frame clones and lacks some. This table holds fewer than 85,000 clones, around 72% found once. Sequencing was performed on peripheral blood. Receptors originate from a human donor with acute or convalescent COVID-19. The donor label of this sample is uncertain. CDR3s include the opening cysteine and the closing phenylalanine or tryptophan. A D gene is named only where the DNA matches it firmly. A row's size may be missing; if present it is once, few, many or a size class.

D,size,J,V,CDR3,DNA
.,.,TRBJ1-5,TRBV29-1,CSVEEGNPVSQHF,TGCAGCGTTGAGGAGGGGAACCCGGTGTCCCAGCATTTT
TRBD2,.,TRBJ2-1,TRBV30,CAWSSRSGNEQFF,TGTGCCTGGAGCTCCCGTAGCGGGAATGAGCAGTTCTTC
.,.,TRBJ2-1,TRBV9,CASSQQGSSYNEQFF,TGTGCCAGCAGCCAGCAGGGGAGCTCCTACAATGAGCAGTTCTTC
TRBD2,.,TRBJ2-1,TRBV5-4,CASSLMAGGSSYNEQFF,TGTGCCAGCAGCTTGATGGCGGGGGGTAGCTCCTACAATGAGCAGTTCTTC
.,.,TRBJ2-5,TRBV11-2,CASSLGRQETQYF,TGTGCCAGCAGCTTAGGGAGACAAGAGACCCAGTACTTC
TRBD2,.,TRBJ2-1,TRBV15,CATSRRGRRGSSYNEQFF,TGTGCCACCAGCAGGCGAGGTCGGCGGGGGAGCTCCTACAATGAGCAGTTCTTC
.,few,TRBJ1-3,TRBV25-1,CASSELGSSGNTIYF,TGTGCCAGCAGTGAACTGGGGAGCTCTGGAAACACCATATATTTT
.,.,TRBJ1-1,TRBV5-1,CASRTDRRNTEAFF,TGCGCCAGCAGAACGGACAGACGGAACACTGAAGCTTTCTTT
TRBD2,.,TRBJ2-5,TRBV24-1,CATSDLRSGSGETQYF,TGTGCCACCAGTGATTTGCGTAGCGGGAGTGGGGAGACCCAGTACTTC
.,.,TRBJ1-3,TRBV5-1,CASSLATGPGNTIYF,TGCGCCAGCAGCTTGGCCACAGGGCCCGGAAACACCATATATTTT
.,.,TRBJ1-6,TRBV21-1,CASSSAPVSLHF,TGTGCCAGCAGCAGCGCCCCGGTTTCCCTCCACTTT
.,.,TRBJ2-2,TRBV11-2,CASSPGTFTGELFF,TGTGCCAGCAGCCCCGGGACATTCACCGGGGAGCTGTTTTTT
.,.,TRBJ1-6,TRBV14,CASNTGHYNSPLHF,TGTGCCAGCAATACGGGACACTATAATTCACCCCTCCACTTT
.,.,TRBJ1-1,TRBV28,CASGGVGETEAFF,TGTGCCAGCGGGGGGGTCGGAGAAACTGAAGCTTTCTTT
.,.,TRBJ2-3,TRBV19,CASSISGGVNTQYF,TGTGCCAGTAGTATCTCGGGGGGCGTCAATACGCAGTATTTT
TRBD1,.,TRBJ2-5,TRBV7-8,CASSRTGAETQYF,TGTGCCAGCAGCCGGACAGGGGCCGAGACCCAGTACTTC
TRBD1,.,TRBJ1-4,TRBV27,CASSLSRLTGQDREKLFF,TGTGCCAGCAGTTTATCTCGTCTAACGGGACAGGATAGGGAAAAACTGTTTTTT
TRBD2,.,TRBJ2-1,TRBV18,CASSPSQGLAGDGYNEQFF,TGTGCCAGCTCACCCTCCCAGGGACTAGCGGGAGACGGCTACAATGAGCAGTTCTTC
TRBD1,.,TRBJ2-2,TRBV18,CASYGTANTGELFF,TGTGCCAGCTATGGGACAGCGAACACCGGGGAGCTGTTTTTT
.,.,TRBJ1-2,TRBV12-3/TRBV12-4,CASSLAGGYGYTF,TGTGCCAGCAGTTTAGCAGGCGGCTATGGCTACACCTTC
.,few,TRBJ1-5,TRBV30,CAWSPTGYNQPQHF,TGTGCCTGGAGTCCGACAGGTTACAATCAGCCCCAGCATTTT
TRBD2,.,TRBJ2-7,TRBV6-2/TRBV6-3,CASSRTSGIVEQYF,TGTGCCAGCAGTAGGACTAGCGGGATTGTCGAGCAGTACTTC